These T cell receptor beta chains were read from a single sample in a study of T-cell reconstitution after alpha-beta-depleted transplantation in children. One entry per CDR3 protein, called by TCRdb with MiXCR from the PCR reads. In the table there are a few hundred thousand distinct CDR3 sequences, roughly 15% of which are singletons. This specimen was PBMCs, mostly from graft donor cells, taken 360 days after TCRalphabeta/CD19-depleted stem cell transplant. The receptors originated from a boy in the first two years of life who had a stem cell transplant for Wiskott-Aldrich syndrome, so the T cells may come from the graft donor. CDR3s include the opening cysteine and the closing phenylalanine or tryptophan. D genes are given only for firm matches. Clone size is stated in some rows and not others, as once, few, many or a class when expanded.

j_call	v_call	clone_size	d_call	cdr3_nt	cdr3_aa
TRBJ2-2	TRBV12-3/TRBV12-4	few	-	TGTGCCAGCAGCAGATTAGTCGGTACGAACACCGGGGAGCTGTTTTTT	CASSRLVGTNTGELFF
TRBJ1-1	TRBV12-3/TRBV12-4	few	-	TGTGCCAGCAGTCCAATAGGGGGTGTGAACACTGAAGCTTTCTTT	CASSPIGGVNTEAFF
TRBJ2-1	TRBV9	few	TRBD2	TGTGCCAGCAGCGTAGGTAGCGGGAGCGGGCATGGATACAATGAGCAGTTCTTC	CASSVGSGSGHGYNEQFF
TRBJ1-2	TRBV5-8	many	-	TGTGCCAGCAGCTTGGGGCCGACCATCCTTTCGGGCTATGGCTACACCTTC	CASSLGPTILSGYGYTF
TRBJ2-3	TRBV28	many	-	TGTGCCAGCAGTTTAGGCGGGGCGAGCACAGATACGCAGTATTTT	CASSLGGASTDTQYF
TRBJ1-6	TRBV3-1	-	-	TGTGCCAGCAGCCAAGCCAACCAGGGGAGTCCCCTCCACTTT	CASSQANQGSPLHF
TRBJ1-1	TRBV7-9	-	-	TGTGCCAGCAGCCTCGGGACGGTTGGAAACACTGAAGCTTTCTTT	CASSLGTVGNTEAFF
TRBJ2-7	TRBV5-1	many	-	TGCGCCAGCAGCTTGGCTGCTGGAACCTACGAGCAGTACTTC	CASSLAAGTYEQYF
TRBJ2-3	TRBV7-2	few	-	TGTGCCAGCAGTTATTGGGACCGCGCAGATACGCAGTATTTT	CASSYWDRADTQYF
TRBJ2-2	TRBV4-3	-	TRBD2	TGCGCCAGCAGCCTGACTAGCGGGAGACGGACCGGGGAGCTGTTTTTT	CASSLTSGRRTGELFF
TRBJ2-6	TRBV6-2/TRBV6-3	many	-	TGTGCCAGCGATACAGGGCAACCTGGGGCCAACGTCCTGACTTTC	CASDTGQPGANVLTF
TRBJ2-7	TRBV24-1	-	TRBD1	TGTGCCACCAGGGGAAACAGGGGAGACGAGCAGTACTTC	CATRGNRGDEQYF
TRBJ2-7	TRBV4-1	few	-	TGCGCCAGCAGCCAAGACAGGAGCTCGCCCTACGAGCAGTACTTC	CASSQDRSSPYEQYF
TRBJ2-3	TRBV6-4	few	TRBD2	TGTGCCAGCAGTGAAAGGCTAGCGGGTATGGTTACGCAGTATTTT	CASSERLAGMVTQYF
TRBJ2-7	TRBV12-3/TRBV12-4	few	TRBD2	TGTGCCAGCAGACCCAGCGGGAGCTCCTACGAGCAGTACTTC	CASRPSGSSYEQYF
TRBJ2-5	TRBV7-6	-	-	TGTGCCAGCAGCGGATTTCCGGGACCAAAAGAGACCCAGTACTTC	CASSGFPGPKETQYF
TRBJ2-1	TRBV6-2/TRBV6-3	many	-	TGTGCCAGCAGTTATTTTTACAATGAGCAGTTCTTC	CASSYFYNEQFF
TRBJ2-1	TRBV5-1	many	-	TGCGCCAGCAGCTTGGGACTTCTCTACAATGAGCAGTTCTTC	CASSLGLLYNEQFF
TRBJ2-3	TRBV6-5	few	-	TGTGCCAGCAGTTACGTGAAAGTGGGACATCTAAGCACAGATACGCAGTATTTT	CASSYVKVGHLSTDTQYF
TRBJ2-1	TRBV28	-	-	TGTGCCAGCAGCGAATACTCCATGAGGCAGTTCTTC	CASSEYSMRQFF
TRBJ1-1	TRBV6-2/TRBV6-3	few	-	TGTGCCAGCGGAGACAGCCTGAACACTGAAGCTTTCTTT	CASGDSLNTEAFF
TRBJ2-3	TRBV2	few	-	TGTGCCAGCAGTGTGGACCAGAGGACAGATACGCAGTATTTT	CASSVDQRTDTQYF
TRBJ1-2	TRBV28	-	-	TGTGCCTCATTGGGACGGAGGCCTTTAGCTAACTATGGCTACACCTTC	CASLGRRPLANYGYTF
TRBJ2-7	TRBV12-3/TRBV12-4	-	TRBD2	TGTGCCAGCAGTTTACTACCTAGCGGCCTTTACGAGCAGTACTTC	CASSLLPSGLYEQYF
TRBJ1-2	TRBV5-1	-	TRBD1	TGCGCCAGCAGCCCGGACAGGTCGGATGGCTACACCTTC	CASSPDRSDGYTF
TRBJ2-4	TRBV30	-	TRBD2	TGTGCCTGGAGTGCCGGGACTAGCGGGTCACTAGCCAAAAACATTCAGTACTTC	CAWSAGTSGSLAKNIQYF
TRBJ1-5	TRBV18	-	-	TGTGCCAGCTCACCCCAAGGGGGATCAAATCAGCCCCAGCATTTT	CASSPQGGSNQPQHF
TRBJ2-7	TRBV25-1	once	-	TGTGCCAGCAGTGAATGGAGGGACGGCTACGAGCAGTACTTC	CASSEWRDGYEQYF
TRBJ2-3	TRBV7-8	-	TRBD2	TGTGCCAGCAGCTTTAAGTCGGGAGGCTACACAGATACGCAGTATTTT	CASSFKSGGYTDTQYF
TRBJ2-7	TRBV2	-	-	TGTGCCAGCTCGGGAGACTCCTACGAGCAGTACTTC	CASSGDSYEQYF
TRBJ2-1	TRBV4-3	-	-	TGCGCCAGCAGCCAAGAAACGTACGGCGGTGAGCAGTTCTTC	CASSQETYGGEQFF
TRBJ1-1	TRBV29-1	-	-	TGCAGCGTCGCCATCCGTGAAGCTTTCTTT	CSVAIREAFF
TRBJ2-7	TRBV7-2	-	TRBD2	TGTGCCAGCAGCTTCGGGACTAACATTTACGAGCAGTACTTC	CASSFGTNIYEQYF
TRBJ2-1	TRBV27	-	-	TGTGCCAGCAGTTTAGGGTCCAGGGAGCAGTTCTTC	CASSLGSREQFF
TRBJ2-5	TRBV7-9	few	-	TGTGCCAGCAGCTTCGGGCCGTGGACAGCGTCCCAAGAGACCCAGTACTTC	CASSFGPWTASQETQYF
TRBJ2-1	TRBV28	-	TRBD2	TGTGCCAGCAGTTCCCTTTGGACTAGCGGGAGGGCTTACAATGAGCAGTTCTTC	CASSSLWTSGRAYNEQFF
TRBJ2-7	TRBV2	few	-	TGTGCCAGCAGTGAAGCGCTTTACACGCTGGAGTCGGTGGGACATACCTACGAGCAGTACTTC	CASSEALYTLESVGHTYEQYF
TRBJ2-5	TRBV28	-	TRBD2	TGTGCCAGCAGTTTATGGGGAGGGTCCAGAGAGACCCAGTACTTC	CASSLWGGSRETQYF
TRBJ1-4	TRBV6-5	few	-	TGTGCCAGCAGTTACGCCAGGGCAACTAATGAAAAACTGTTTTTT	CASSYARATNEKLFF
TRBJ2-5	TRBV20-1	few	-	TGCAGTGCTAGTTTGGCGGATGAGACCCAGTACTTC	CSASLADETQYF
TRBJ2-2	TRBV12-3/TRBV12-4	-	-	TGTGCCAGCGGAGGGGGGCTGCTCACCGGGGAGCTGTTTTTT	CASGGGLLTGELFF